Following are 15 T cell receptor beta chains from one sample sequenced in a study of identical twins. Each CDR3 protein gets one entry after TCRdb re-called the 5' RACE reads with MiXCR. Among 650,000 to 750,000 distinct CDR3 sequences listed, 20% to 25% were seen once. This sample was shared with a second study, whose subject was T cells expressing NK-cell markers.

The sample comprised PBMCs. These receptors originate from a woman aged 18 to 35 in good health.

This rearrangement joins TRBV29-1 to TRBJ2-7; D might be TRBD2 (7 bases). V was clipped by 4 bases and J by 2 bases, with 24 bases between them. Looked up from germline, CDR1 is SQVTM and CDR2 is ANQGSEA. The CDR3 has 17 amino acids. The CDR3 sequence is CSVGHAGAGFSPYEQYF. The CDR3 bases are TGCAGCGTTGGGCATGCGGGGGCTGGGTTTTCGCCCTACGAGCAGTACTTC.

The CDR3 DNA reads as TGTGCCAGCAGTTTATTTTCCCATGGCTACACCTTC. Translating it yields CASSLFSHGYTF. The gene calls are TRBV12-3 or TRBV12-4 and TRBJ1-2; no definite D call. CDR3 length: 12 residues. Trimming cost V 2 bases and J 6 bases, with 7 bases left between them.

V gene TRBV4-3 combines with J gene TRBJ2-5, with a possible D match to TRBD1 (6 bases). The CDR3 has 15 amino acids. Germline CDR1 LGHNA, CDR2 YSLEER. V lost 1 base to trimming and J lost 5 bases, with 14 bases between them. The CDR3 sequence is CASSQGGTGRETQYF. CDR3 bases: TGCGCCAGCAGCCAAGGCGGTACAGGGCGGGAGACCCAGTACTTC.

The CDR3 coding sequence is TGTGCCAGCAGCGTACAGGACAGGATCAGCTCCTACGAGCAGTACTTC. It codes for CASSVQDRISSYEQYF. The rearrangement uses TRBV3-1 and TRBJ2-7, with 7 bases lining up with TRBD1. CDR3 size: 16 residues. Germline V gene data show CDR1 as LGHDT and CDR2 as YNNKEL (reference sequence). V lost 5 bases, J lost 0 bases, and 10 bases stayed unmatched.

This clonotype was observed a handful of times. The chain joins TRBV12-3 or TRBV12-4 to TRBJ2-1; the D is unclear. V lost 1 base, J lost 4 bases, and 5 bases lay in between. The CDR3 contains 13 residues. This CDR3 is CASSLEMYNEQFF. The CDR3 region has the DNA TGTGCCAGCAGTTTAGAGATGTACAATGAGCAGTTCTTC.

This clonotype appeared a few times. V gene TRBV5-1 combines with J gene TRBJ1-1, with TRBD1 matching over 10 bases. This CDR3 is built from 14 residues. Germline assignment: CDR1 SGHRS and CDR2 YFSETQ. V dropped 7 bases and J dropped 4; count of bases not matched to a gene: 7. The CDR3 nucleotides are TGCGCCAGCGCCGACAGGGGGCAGGGCACTGAAGCTTTCTTT. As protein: CASADRGQGTEAFF. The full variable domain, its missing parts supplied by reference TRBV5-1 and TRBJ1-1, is KAGVTQTPRYLIKTRGQQVTLSCSPISGHRSVSWYQQTPGQGLQFLFEYFSETQRNKGNFPGRFSGRQFSNSRSEMNVSTLELGDSALYLCASADRGQGTEAFFGQGTRLTVV.

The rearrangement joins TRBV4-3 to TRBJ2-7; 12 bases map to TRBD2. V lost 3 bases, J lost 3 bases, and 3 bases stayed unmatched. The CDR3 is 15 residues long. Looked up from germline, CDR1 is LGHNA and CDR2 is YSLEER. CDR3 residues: CASSHASGRDYEQYF. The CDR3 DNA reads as TGCGCCAGCAGCCATGCTAGCGGGAGGGACTACGAGCAGTACTTC.

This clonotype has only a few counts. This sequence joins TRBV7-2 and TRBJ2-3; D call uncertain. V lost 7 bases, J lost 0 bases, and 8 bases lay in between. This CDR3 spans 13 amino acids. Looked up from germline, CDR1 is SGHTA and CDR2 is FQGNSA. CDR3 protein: CASMVASTDTQYF. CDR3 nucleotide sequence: TGTGCCAGCATGGTGGCTAGCACAGATACGCAGTATTTT.

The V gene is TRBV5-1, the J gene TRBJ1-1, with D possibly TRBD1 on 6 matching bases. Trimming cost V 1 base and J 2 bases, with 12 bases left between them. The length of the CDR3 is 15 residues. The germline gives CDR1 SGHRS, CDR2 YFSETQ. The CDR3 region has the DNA TGCGCCAGCAGCTTGTCGGGGACACCTAACACTGAAGCTTTCTTT. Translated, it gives CASSLSGTPNTEAFF. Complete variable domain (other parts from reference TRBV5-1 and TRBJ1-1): KAGVTQTPRYLIKTRGQQVTLSCSPISGHRSVSWYQQTPGQGLQFLFEYFSETQRNKGNFPGRFSGRQFSNSRSEMNVSTLELGDSALYLCASSLSGTPNTEAFFGQGTRLTVV.

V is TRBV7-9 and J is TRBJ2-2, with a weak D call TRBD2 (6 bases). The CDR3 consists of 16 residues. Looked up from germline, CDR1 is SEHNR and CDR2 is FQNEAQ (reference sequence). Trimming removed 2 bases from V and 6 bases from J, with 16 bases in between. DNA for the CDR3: TGTGCCAGCAGCTTATCCATATCTAGCGTGGCCGGGGAGCTGTTTTTT. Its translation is CASSLSISSVAGELFF.

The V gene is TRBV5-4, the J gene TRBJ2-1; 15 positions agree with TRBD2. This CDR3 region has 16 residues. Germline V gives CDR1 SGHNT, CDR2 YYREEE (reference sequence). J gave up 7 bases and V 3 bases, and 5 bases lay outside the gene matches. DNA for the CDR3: TGTGCCAGCAGCTCAAGGACTAGCGGGAGGGGAAATGAGCAGTTCTTC. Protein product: CASSSRTSGRGNEQFF.

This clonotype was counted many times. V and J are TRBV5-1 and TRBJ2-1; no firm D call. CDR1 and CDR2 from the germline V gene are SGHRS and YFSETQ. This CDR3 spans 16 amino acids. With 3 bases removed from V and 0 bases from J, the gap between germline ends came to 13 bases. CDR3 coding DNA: TGCGCCAGCAGCTCAGACCCTCAGGACTCCTACAATGAGCAGTTCTTC. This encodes CASSSDPQDSYNEQFF.

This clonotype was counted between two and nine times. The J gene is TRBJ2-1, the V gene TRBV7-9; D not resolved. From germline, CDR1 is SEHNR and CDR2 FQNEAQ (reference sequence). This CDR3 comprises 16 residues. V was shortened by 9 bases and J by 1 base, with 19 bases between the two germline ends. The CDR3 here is CASGRVKFGSYNEQFF. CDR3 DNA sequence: TGTGCCAGTGGCCGGGTTAAGTTCGGATCCTACAATGAGCAGTTCTTC. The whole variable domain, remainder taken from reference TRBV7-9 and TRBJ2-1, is DTGVSQNPRHKITKRGQNVTFRCDPISEHNRLYWYRQTLGQGPEFLTYFQNEAQLEKSRLLSDRFSAERPKGSFSTLEIQRTEQGDSAMYLCASGRVKFGSYNEQFFGPGTRLTVL.

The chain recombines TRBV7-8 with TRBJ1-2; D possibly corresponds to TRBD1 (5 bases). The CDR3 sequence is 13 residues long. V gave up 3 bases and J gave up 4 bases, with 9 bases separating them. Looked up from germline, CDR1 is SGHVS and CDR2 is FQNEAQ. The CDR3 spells CASSFIQGYGYTF. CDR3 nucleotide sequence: TGTGCCAGCAGCTTCATCCAGGGCTATGGCTACACCTTC.

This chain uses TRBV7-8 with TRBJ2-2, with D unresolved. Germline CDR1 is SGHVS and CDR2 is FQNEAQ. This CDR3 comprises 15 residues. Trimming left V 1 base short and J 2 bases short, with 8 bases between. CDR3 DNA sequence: TGTGCCAGCAGCTTAGTTTTCGGAAACACCGGGGAGCTGTTTTTT. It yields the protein CASSLVFGNTGELFF. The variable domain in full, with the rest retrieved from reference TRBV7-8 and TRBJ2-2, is GAGVSQSPRYKVAKRGQDVALRCDPISGHVSLFWYQQALGQGPEFLTYFQNEAQLDKSGLPSDRFFAERPEGSVSTLKIQRTQQEDSAVYLCASSLVFGNTGELFFGEGSRLTVL.